A selection of T cell receptor beta chains follows, all from one sample in a study of cytomegalovirus exposure and HLA in healthy donors. The table came from immunoSEQ multiplex PCR; TCRdb's copy has only in-frame clones and leaves some out. Counted here are about 180,000 clones, over 70% occurring once; the ten biggest clones make up around 3%. Sequenced sample: PBMCs. The receptor source for this set is a male donor in good health and CMV-seronegative. Each CDR3 is given with its conserved first and last residue. A D gene is named only where the DNA matches it firmly. Size values are once, few and many counts, or a class for expanded clones, and some rows have none.

j_gene,d_gene,abundance,v_gene,CDR3aa,CDR3nt
TRBJ2-7,TRBD2,.,TRBV30,CAWSLAGAYEQYF,TGTGCCTGGAGTCTAGCGGGGGCCTACGAGCAGTACTTC
TRBJ2-2,TRBD2,.,TRBV29-1,CSVSKAGTRIGELFF,TGCAGCGTTTCTAAAGCCGGGACTAGGATCGGGGAGCTGTTTTTT
TRBJ1-5,TRBD1,few,TRBV30,CAWSRQGDQPQHF,TGTGCCTGGAGTCGACAGGGTGATCAGCCCCAGCATTTT
TRBJ2-5,.,.,TRBV30,CAWSGRETQYF,TGTGCCTGGAGTGGGAGGGAGACCCAGTACTTC
TRBJ2-3,.,.,TRBV7-9,CASSSDTATQYF,TGTGCCAGCAGCTCGGACACGGCGACGCAGTATTTT
TRBJ1-1,.,.,TRBV28,CASSLYQGMNTEAFF,TGTGCCAGCAGTTTATATCAGGGGATGAACACTGAAGCTTTCTTT
TRBJ2-1,.,.,TRBV2,CASSEFGTGVAFF,TGTGCCAGCAGTGAATTTGGGACGGGAGTGGCGTTCTTC
TRBJ2-3,.,.,TRBV4-1,CASSPTGGAASTDTQYF,TGCGCCAGCAGCCCGACGGGTGGGGCAGCTAGCACAGATACGCAGTATTTT
TRBJ1-2,.,.,TRBV10-3,CAISDSGVVSANYGYTF,TGTGCCATCAGTGATTCGGGGGTCGTTTCGGCGAACTATGGCTACACCTTC
TRBJ2-1,.,few,TRBV6-6,CASSYESGSYNEQFF,TGTGCCAGCAGTTACGAAAGTGGGAGCTACAATGAGCAGTTCTTC
TRBJ1-6,TRBD1,once,TRBV4-3,CASSQDFGQGVPPLHF,TGCGCCAGCAGCCAAGATTTCGGACAGGGAGTTCCACCCCTCCACTTT
TRBJ2-3,TRBD1,.,TRBV11-2,CASSFLQGGTDTQYF,TGTGCCAGCAGCTTTCTACAGGGGGGCACAGATACGCAGTATTTT
TRBJ1-2,.,few,TRBV30,CAWSPPRWGYTF,TGTGCCTGGAGCCCCCCGCGGTGGGGCTACACCTTC
TRBJ2-1,TRBD2,.,TRBV28,CASRLAELSYNEQFF,TGTGCCAGCAGACTAGCGGAGCTCTCCTACAATGAGCAGTTCTTC
TRBJ2-7,TRBD1,many,TRBV15,CATSTRLTGREQYF,TGTGCCACCAGCACGCGCTTGACAGGGCGGGAGCAGTACTTC
TRBJ2-1,.,.,TRBV6-6,CASSYTRGIFNEQFF,TGTGCCAGCAGTTATACGAGGGGGATCTTCAATGAGCAGTTCTTC
TRBJ2-3,TRBD2,.,TRBV28,CASRPNLAGGADTQYF,TGTGCCAGCAGACCCAATCTAGCGGGAGGTGCGGATACGCAGTATTTT
TRBJ1-5,.,once,TRBV28,CASRTTESNQPQHF,TGTGCCAGCCGGACGACAGAGAGCAATCAGCCCCAGCATTTT
TRBJ1-2,.,.,TRBV6-1,CASSGAGEDYGYTF,TGTGCCAGCAGTGGGGCGGGGGAGGACTATGGCTACACCTTC
TRBJ2-1,.,.,TRBV30,CAWVSGPRGEQFF,TGTGCCTGGGTTAGCGGTCCCCGGGGTGAGCAGTTCTTC
TRBJ2-1,.,.,TRBV15,CATSSGSYNEQFF,TGTGCCACCAGCAGCGGGTCCTACAATGAGCAGTTCTTC
TRBJ2-3,.,.,TRBV10-3,CAISERIERQGSTDTQYF,TGTGCCATCAGTGAGAGGATCGAGAGGCAGGGGAGCACAGATACGCAGTATTTT
TRBJ1-5,.,.,TRBV19,CASSLTGDSPQHF,TGTGCCAGTAGTTTGACGGGGGATAGCCCCCAGCATTTT
TRBJ1-2,.,once,TRBV20-1,CSANTRGYTF,TGCAGTGCTAACACGCGGGGCTACACCTTC
TRBJ2-3,TRBD2,.,TRBV6-1,CASSARAGAGGLTDTQYF,TGTGCCAGCAGTGCCCGAGCCGGCGCGGGGGGGCTCACAGATACGCAGTATTTT
TRBJ2-6,TRBD1,.,TRBV5-4,CASSSGTGGGSGANVLTF,TGTGCCAGCAGCTCCGGGACAGGGGGCGGTTCTGGGGCCAACGTCCTGACTTTC
TRBJ1-5,TRBD1,.,TRBV28,CASRPDRGPQPQHF,TGTGCCAGCAGACCGGACAGGGGGCCCCAGCCCCAGCATTTT
TRBJ2-1,.,.,TRBV21-1,CASSPRTSGGKNEQFF,TGTGCCAGCAGCCCAAGGACTAGCGGGGGGAAAAATGAGCAGTTCTTC
TRBJ2-6,.,.,TRBV6-4,CASSPVAGANVLTF,TGTGCCAGCAGTCCAGTCGCTGGGGCCAACGTCCTGACTTTC
TRBJ2-1,.,.,TRBV27,CASSLDSRAAYNEQFF,TGTGCCAGCAGTTTGGACAGCAGGGCAGCCTACAATGAGCAGTTCTTC
TRBJ2-5,.,.,TRBV19,CASSIDRQEQYF,TGTGCCAGTAGTATAGATCGACAGGAGCAGTACTTC
TRBJ1-3,.,.,TRBV7-3,CASSLSGSPQTGNTIYF,TGTGCCAGCAGCTTAAGTGGCAGTCCACAAACTGGAAACACCATATATTTT
TRBJ1-5,.,.,TRBV2,CASSEIGRNQPQHF,TGTGCCAGCAGTGAAATAGGGAGAAATCAGCCCCAGCATTTT
TRBJ1-5,.,few,TRBV9,CASSPRVTDQPQHF,TGTGCCAGCAGCCCCAGGGTTACGGATCAGCCCCAGCATTTT
TRBJ2-7,TRBD1,.,TRBV6-5,CASSRDRGDTYEQYF,TGTGCCAGCAGTCGGGACAGGGGGGATACCTACGAGCAGTACTTC
TRBJ2-3,.,few,TRBV7-2,CASSSTLEGTQYF,TGTGCCAGCAGCTCGACACTAGAAGGGACGCAGTATTTT
TRBJ1-6,.,few,TRBV6-5,CASSYSMGLRNSPLHF,TGTGCCAGCAGTTACTCGATGGGGCTAAGAAATTCACCCCTCCACTTT
TRBJ1-3,.,.,TRBV6-1,CATRPGVGNTIYF,TGTGCCACCCGGCCAGGGGTGGGAAACACCATATATTTT
TRBJ1-2,.,.,TRBV5-4,CASSLDRGWNYGYTF,TGTGCCAGCAGCTTGGATAGGGGATGGAACTATGGCTACACCTTC
TRBJ2-1,TRBD2,.,TRBV11-2,CASSPGLAGVNEQFF,TGTGCCAGCAGCCCCGGACTAGCGGGAGTGAATGAGCAGTTCTTC
TRBJ1-2,.,.,TRBV18,CASSPQGSEGYTF,TGTGCCAGCTCACCACAGGGGTCGGAGGGCTACACCTTC
TRBJ1-2,TRBD1,.,TRBV10-2,CASRDRANYGYTF,TGCGCCAGCAGGGACAGGGCTAACTATGGCTACACCTTC
TRBJ2-1,.,.,TRBV10-3,CAIRRGIEDYNEQFF,TGTGCCATCCGCCGGGGAATCGAGGACTACAATGAGCAGTTCTTC
TRBJ2-1,.,.,TRBV27,CASSFLGATEQFF,TGTGCCAGCAGTTTCTTGGGGGCGACTGAGCAGTTCTTC
TRBJ1-2,TRBD1,once,TRBV4-2,CASSQERQTGGRGGYTF,TGTGCCAGCAGCCAAGAAAGACAGACAGGGGGCAGAGGCGGCTACACCTTC
TRBJ1-2,TRBD1,few,TRBV4-1,CASSTRTGSYGYTF,TGCGCCAGCAGCACTCGGACAGGGAGTTATGGCTACACCTTC